This TCR beta chain was documented in a study of T cell repertoires in cytomegalovirus infection. Across the study: Public TCR beta signatures indicated both CMV infection and matching HLA type. Findings and caveats of the study: The response measured ex vivo was dominated by TCR beta clonotypes (HLA-C-restricted and CMV-specific). Cumulative public TCR beta family frequency identified carriers of CMV plus the relevant HLA.

The germline V and J ends were trimmed by 9 bases and 6 bases, with 14 bases remaining between them. The CDR3 is made up of 12 amino acids. Germline values: CDR1 SNHLY, CDR2 FYNNEI. This clonotype has at least ten counts. Its antigen is not known. Via MiXCR, TCRdb re-called the reads, giving one row per CDR3 protein. This table holds hundreds of thousands of distinct CDR3 sequences, 20% to 25% found once. This TCR was recovered from a human donor in good health (CMV status not recorded). Some clones in this sample may be carry-over from other donors' samples. V and J are TRBV2 and TRBJ1-1; D is undetermined. Sample: CD8+ T cells from PBMCs. The CDR3 spells CARTGETAEAFF. CDR3 bases: TGTGCCAGAACGGGAGAAACAGCTGAAGCTTTCTTT.